A selection of T cell receptor beta chains follows, all from one sample in a study of blood T cell repertoires in COVID-19. Assay used: immunoSEQ multiplex PCR; TCRdb lists only in-frame clones, some missing. This sample carries about 140,000 clones, 84% of them seen once, and the ten largest clones take about 9.4%. Source material: peripheral blood. The receptors were gathered from a man aged 55 to 69 with active or convalescent COVID-19. CDR3s include the opening cysteine and the closing phenylalanine or tryptophan. Fields, in order: clone size, V gene, J gene, D gene, CDR3 length, CDR3 DNA, CDR3 protein. The D gene is left open where the match is weak. Clone size is given for some rows only: seen once, a few or many times, or a class if the clone is expanded.

clone_size: -; v_call: TRBV6-2/TRBV6-3; j_call: TRBJ2-1; d_call: -; cdr3_length: 14; cdr3_nt: TGTGCCAGCAGTTACTCCCGGGGGACCAATGAGCAGTTCTTC; cdr3_aa: CASSYSRGTNEQFF
clone_size: -; v_call: TRBV5-6; j_call: TRBJ1-1; d_call: TRBD1; cdr3_length: 14; cdr3_nt: TGTGCCAGCAGCTGGGGACAGACGTTCACTGGAGCTTTCTTT; cdr3_aa: CASSWGQTFTGAFF
clone_size: many; v_call: TRBV30; j_call: TRBJ2-1; d_call: TRBD1; cdr3_length: 15; cdr3_nt: TGTGCCTGGAGTGTTAATAGAGGACAGGCCTATGAGCAGTTCTTC; cdr3_aa: CAWSVNRGQAYEQFF
clone_size: -; v_call: TRBV19; j_call: TRBJ1-3; d_call: -; cdr3_length: 14; cdr3_nt: TGTGCCAGTAAGAGCGATAGCTCTGGAAACACCATATATTTT; cdr3_aa: CASKSDSSGNTIYF
clone_size: -; v_call: TRBV19; j_call: TRBJ1-1; d_call: -; cdr3_length: 15; cdr3_nt: TGTGCCAGTAGTACGACGGGATTCGCGTACACTGAAGCTTTCTTT; cdr3_aa: CASSTTGFAYTEAFF
clone_size: -; v_call: TRBV7-9; j_call: TRBJ1-1; d_call: -; cdr3_length: 12; cdr3_nt: TGTGCCAGCAGCTTAGGGGCCCGTCAGGCTTTCTTT; cdr3_aa: CASSLGARQAFF
clone_size: -; v_call: TRBV14; j_call: TRBJ2-1; d_call: -; cdr3_length: 14; cdr3_nt: TGTGCCAGCAGCCAAGAATCGGTCGGGAATGAGCAGTTCTTC; cdr3_aa: CASSQESVGNEQFF
clone_size: few; v_call: TRBV4-3; j_call: TRBJ2-5; d_call: -; cdr3_length: 17; cdr3_nt: TGCGCCAGCAGCCAACGGTGGACACTAGCTCTAGAAGAGACCCAGTACTTC; cdr3_aa: CASSQRWTLALEETQYF
clone_size: -; v_call: TRBV5-6; j_call: TRBJ2-1; d_call: TRBD2; cdr3_length: 15; cdr3_nt: TGTGCCAGCAGCTTCGTAGCGGGAATGTACAATGAGCAGTTCTTC; cdr3_aa: CASSFVAGMYNEQFF
clone_size: -; v_call: TRBV20-1; j_call: TRBJ2-3; d_call: -; cdr3_length: 15; cdr3_nt: TGCAGTGCCAGTAACCCCCGCGAGAGCACAGATACGCAGTATTTT; cdr3_aa: CSASNPRESTDTQYF
clone_size: -; v_call: TRBV5-1; j_call: TRBJ1-4; d_call: TRBD1; cdr3_length: 14; cdr3_nt: TGCGCCAGCAGCTTCTCAGGGGGGAATGAAAAACTGTTTTTT; cdr3_aa: CASSFSGGNEKLFF
clone_size: -; v_call: TRBV19; j_call: TRBJ1-1; d_call: -; cdr3_length: 14; cdr3_nt: TGTGCCAGTAGTACCAGGGTTTGGAACACTGAAGCTTTCTTT; cdr3_aa: CASSTRVWNTEAFF
clone_size: -; v_call: TRBV15; j_call: TRBJ1-2; d_call: -; cdr3_length: 13; cdr3_nt: TGTGCCACCAGCCGAACGGGGAACTATGGCTACACCTTC; cdr3_aa: CATSRTGNYGYTF
clone_size: -; v_call: TRBV7-9; j_call: TRBJ2-1; d_call: TRBD2; cdr3_length: 16; cdr3_nt: TGTGCCAGCAGCTCCCTCGTGGGGACTACATACAATGAGCAGTTCTTC; cdr3_aa: CASSSLVGTTYNEQFF
clone_size: -; v_call: TRBV7-7; j_call: TRBJ2-5; d_call: TRBD1; cdr3_length: 15; cdr3_nt: TGTGCCAGCAGCCCGGGGACAGGGGGCGAAGAGACCCAGTACTTC; cdr3_aa: CASSPGTGGEETQYF
clone_size: -; v_call: TRBV19; j_call: TRBJ1-1; d_call: -; cdr3_length: 15; cdr3_nt: TGTGCCAGTACCTACAGTACAGGGATGAACACTGAAGCTTTCTTT; cdr3_aa: CASTYSTGMNTEAFF
clone_size: once; v_call: TRBV19; j_call: TRBJ1-1; d_call: -; cdr3_length: 14; cdr3_nt: TGTGCCAGTAGTATGGCCAGTGCGGCGACTGAAGCTTTCTTT; cdr3_aa: CASSMASAATEAFF
clone_size: -; v_call: TRBV7-9; j_call: TRBJ1-5; d_call: TRBD1; cdr3_length: 15; cdr3_nt: TGTGCCAGCAGCAAGACAGGGGATCTAGGGCAGCCCCAGCATTTT; cdr3_aa: CASSKTGDLGQPQHF
clone_size: -; v_call: TRBV2; j_call: TRBJ2-5; d_call: -; cdr3_length: 14; cdr3_nt: TGTGCCAGCAGTGCCCGACAGATTCAAGAGACCCAGTACTTC; cdr3_aa: CASSARQIQETQYF
clone_size: -; v_call: TRBV28; j_call: TRBJ1-1; d_call: TRBD1; cdr3_length: 14; cdr3_nt: TGTGCCAGCAGTCCCTCGACAGGGCTCACTGAAGCTTTCTTT; cdr3_aa: CASSPSTGLTEAFF
clone_size: -; v_call: TRBV7-2; j_call: TRBJ2-1; d_call: -; cdr3_length: 14; cdr3_nt: TGTGCCAGCAGCTTCGGAGGGACGAACAATGAGCAGTTCTTC; cdr3_aa: CASSFGGTNNEQFF
clone_size: -; v_call: TRBV10-1; j_call: TRBJ1-1; d_call: -; cdr3_length: 13; cdr3_nt: TGCGCCAGCAGCGGACAGTCGGGCACTGAAGCTTTCTTT; cdr3_aa: CASSGQSGTEAFF
clone_size: -; v_call: TRBV6-4; j_call: TRBJ1-2; d_call: -; cdr3_length: 12; cdr3_nt: TGTGCCAGCAGTGACACAGGGACGGGCTACACCTTC; cdr3_aa: CASSDTGTGYTF
clone_size: -; v_call: TRBV6-6; j_call: TRBJ1-6; d_call: -; cdr3_length: 14; cdr3_nt: TGTGCCAGCATGCGCCAGGGCGATAATTCACCCCTCCACTTT; cdr3_aa: CASMRQGDNSPLHF
clone_size: once; v_call: TRBV18; j_call: TRBJ1-2; d_call: -; cdr3_length: 14; cdr3_nt: TGTGCCAGCTCACCATCAGGGGCAGATTATGGCTACACCTTC; cdr3_aa: CASSPSGADYGYTF
clone_size: -; v_call: TRBV11-3; j_call: TRBJ1-3; d_call: TRBD1; cdr3_length: 17; cdr3_nt: TGTGCCAGCAGCTCGGCGGGACAGGTCATCTCTGGAAACACCATATATTTT; cdr3_aa: CASSSAGQVISGNTIYF
clone_size: -; v_call: TRBV24-1; j_call: TRBJ2-2; d_call: TRBD2; cdr3_length: 17; cdr3_nt: TGTGCCACCAGTGACGCTACTAGCGGGAGAAACACCGGGGAGCTGTTTTTT; cdr3_aa: CATSDATSGRNTGELFF
clone_size: -; v_call: TRBV6-2/TRBV6-3; j_call: TRBJ2-1; d_call: TRBD2; cdr3_length: 15; cdr3_nt: TGTGCCAGCAGTTACGAAGCGGGAGCATTCAATGAGCAGTTCTTC; cdr3_aa: CASSYEAGAFNEQFF